This note documents a single T cell receptor (beta chain) sequence. Produced via immunoSEQ multiplex PCR; TCRdb's table is partial and in-frame only. The table includes 200,000 to 300,000 clones, roughly 89% detected once. These data originate in a study of cytomegalovirus exposure and HLA in healthy donors. Germline V CDR1 and CDR2: MNHNS, SASEGT. V lost 6 bases, J lost 4 bases, and 9 bases lay in between. The CDR3 sequence is 13 residues long. Sample: PBMCs. The chain couples TRBV6-1 to TRBJ2-2, with no clear D. This clonotype originated in a young man in good health and CMV-seronegative. The CDR3 protein is CASSYTATGELFF. CDR3 nucleotides: TGTGCCAGCAGCTATACAGCCACCGGGGAGCTGTTTTTT.